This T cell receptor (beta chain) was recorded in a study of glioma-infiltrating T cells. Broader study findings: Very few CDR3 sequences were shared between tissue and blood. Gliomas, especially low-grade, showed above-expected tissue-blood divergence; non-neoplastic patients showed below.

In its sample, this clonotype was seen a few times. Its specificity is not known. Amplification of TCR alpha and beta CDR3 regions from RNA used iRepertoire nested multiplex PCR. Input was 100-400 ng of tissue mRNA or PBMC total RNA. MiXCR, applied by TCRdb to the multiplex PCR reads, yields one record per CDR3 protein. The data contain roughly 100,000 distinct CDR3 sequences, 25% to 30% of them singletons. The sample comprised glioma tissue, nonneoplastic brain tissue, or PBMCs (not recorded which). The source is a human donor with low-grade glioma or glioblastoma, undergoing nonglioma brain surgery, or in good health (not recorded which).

The CDR3 region has the DNA TGTGCCAGCAGCGCTCCTGATGGAAGCTTTGGGAATGAGCAGTTCTTC. It is translated as CASSAPDGSFGNEQFF. The chain joins TRBV3-1 to TRBJ2-1, with no clear D. CDR1 and CDR2 from the germline V gene are LGHDT and YNNKEL (reference sequence). V lost 5 bases and J lost 7, with 21 bases in between. CDR3 size: 16 residues.